The sequence of this TCR beta chain was determined in a study of tumor-infiltrating lymphocytes in primary liver carcinoma. Study as a whole: Sample counts of productive TCRbeta reads spanned roughly 3.65 to 7.13 million; these counts were similar across tissue types. Whole-study findings and limits: Overlap between tumor regions exceeded overlap of tumor with adjacent tissue or blood. Tumor top-250-clone fraction significantly exceeded that of blood (p = 0.039).

Researchers drew blood RNA from unsorted whole blood and extracted germline DNA as well. The patients lived with chronic HBV infection and had not yet received any treatment. This CDR3 region has 13 residues. V was clipped by 8 bases and J by 4 bases, with 14 bases between them. Germline CDR1 reads SNHLY; CDR2 reads FYNNEI. Remarks on this clonotype: Its antigen is currently unknown.

A primer in the constant region served to generate TCR beta cDNA from approximately 500 ng of total RNA. It was through three nested multiplex PCR rounds of slightly modified ARM-PCR that TCR beta libraries arose. TRBV1-TRBV30 forward primers paired with a C-beta reverse primer drove the first two PCR rounds, 10 cycles each. Via MiXCR, TCRdb re-called the multiplex PCR reads, giving one row per CDR3 protein. Altogether about 200,000 distinct CDR3 sequences are present, roughly two thirds being singletons, with the ten largest covering about 7.1%. Input material: peripheral blood. The source is a woman aged 60-75 years with primary liver carcinoma and hepatitis B virus infection. The genes are TRBV2 and TRBJ1-1; D remains unclear. CDR3 sequence (DNA): TGTGCCAGCCGGACCTCCACGGCCACTGAAGCTTTCTTT. Translating gives CASRTSTATEAFF.